This TCR beta chain was sequenced during a study of human T cells and chemical hapten exposure. Study in general: Affected patients, primarily female, had alopecia areata, totalis or universalis.

One entry per CDR3 protein results from TCRdb running MiXCR on the RACE reads. The data hold about 380,000 distinct CDR3 sequences, with more than 5% observed a single time. There are a few counts of this clonotype. The sample's time point: patch test 2, 6 weeks after DPC sensitization. Treatment noted: therapeutic diphenylcyclopropenone sensitization with weekly scalp DPC. The CDR3 is made up of 14 amino acids. The V gene's germline CDR1 is KGHSH and CDR2 LQKENI. Trimming left V 0 bases short and J 5 bases short, with 10 bases between. Sequenced material: whole blood, taken in connection with sensitization to the hapten diphenylcyclopropenone (DPC). The receptor was derived from a woman aged 18-35 years with alopecia areata. Some clones in this sample may be carry-over from other donors' samples. The genes are TRBV18 and TRBJ1-2; D not certain. DNA of the CDR3: TGTGCCAGCTCACCACCGGCGGACGGATATGGCTACACCTTC. Protein sequence: CASSPPADGYGYTF.